This T cell receptor beta chain was captured in a study of cytomegalovirus exposure and HLA in healthy donors. From germline, CDR1 is LGHNA and CDR2 YNFKEQ. CDR3 size: 14 residues. V lost 3 bases, J lost 7 bases, and 13 bases lay in between. The PCR employed 60 Vbeta primers together with 13 Jbeta primers. Libraries were prepared by immunoSEQ multiplex PCR; TCRdb keeps only in-frame clonotypes and omits some of them. The table includes about 150,000 clones, 70% to 90% detected once. This chain uses TRBV4-2 with TRBJ1-5; D is possibly TRBD1 (5 bases). Sequencing input: PBMCs. The TCR originated in a woman under 30 in good health and CMV-seronegative. The CDR3 DNA is TGTGCCAGCAGCCAGGATACGACAGACCAGCCCCAGCATTTT. Translated, it gives CASSQDTTDQPQHF.